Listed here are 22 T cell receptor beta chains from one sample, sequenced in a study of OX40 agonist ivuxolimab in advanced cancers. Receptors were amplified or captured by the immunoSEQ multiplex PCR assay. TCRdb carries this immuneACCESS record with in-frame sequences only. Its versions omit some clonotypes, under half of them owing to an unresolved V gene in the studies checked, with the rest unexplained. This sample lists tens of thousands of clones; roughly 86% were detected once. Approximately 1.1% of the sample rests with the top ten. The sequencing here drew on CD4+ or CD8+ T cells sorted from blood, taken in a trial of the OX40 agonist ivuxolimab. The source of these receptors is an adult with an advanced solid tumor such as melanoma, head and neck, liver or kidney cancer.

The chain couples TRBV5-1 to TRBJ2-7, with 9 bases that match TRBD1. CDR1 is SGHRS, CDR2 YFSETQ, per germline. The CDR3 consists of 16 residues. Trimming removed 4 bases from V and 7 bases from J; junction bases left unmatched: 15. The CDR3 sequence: CASSPGGDRVTFEQYF. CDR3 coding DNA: TGCGCCAGCAGCCCTGGGGGGGACAGGGTAACTTTTGAGCAGTACTTC.

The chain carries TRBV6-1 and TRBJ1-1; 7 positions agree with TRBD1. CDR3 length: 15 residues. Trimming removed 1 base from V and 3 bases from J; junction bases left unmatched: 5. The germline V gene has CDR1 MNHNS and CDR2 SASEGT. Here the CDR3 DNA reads TGTGCCAGCAGTGAAGTGACAGGGAAGGACACTGAAGCTTTCTTT. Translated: CASSEVTGKDTEAFF.

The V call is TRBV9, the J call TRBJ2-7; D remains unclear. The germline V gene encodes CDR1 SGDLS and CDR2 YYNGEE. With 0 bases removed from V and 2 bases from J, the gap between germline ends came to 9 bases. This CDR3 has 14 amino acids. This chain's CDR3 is CASSVGPNTYEQYF. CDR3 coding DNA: TGTGCCAGCAGCGTAGGCCCAAATACCTACGAGCAGTACTTC.

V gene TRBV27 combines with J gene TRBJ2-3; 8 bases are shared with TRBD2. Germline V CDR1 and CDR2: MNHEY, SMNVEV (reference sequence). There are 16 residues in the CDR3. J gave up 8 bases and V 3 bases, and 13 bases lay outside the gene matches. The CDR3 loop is CASSFRPGTSLGTQYF. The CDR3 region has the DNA TGTGCCAGCAGTTTCCGTCCCGGGACTAGTCTTGGTACGCAGTATTTT.

The chain's CDR3 is CASSMVQLTDTQYF. CDR3 in DNA: TGTGCCAGTAGTATGGTACAATTAACAGATACGCAGTATTTT. V gene TRBV19 combines with J gene TRBJ2-3; D ambiguous. Trimming stripped 3 bases from V and 3 bases from J, with 10 bases between. The germline V gene has CDR1 LNHDA and CDR2 SQIVND (reference sequence). The CDR3 spans 14 residues.

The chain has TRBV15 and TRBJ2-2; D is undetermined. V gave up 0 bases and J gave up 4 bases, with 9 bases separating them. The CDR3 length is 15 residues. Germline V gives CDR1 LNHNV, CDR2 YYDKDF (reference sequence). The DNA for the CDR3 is TGTGCCACCAGCAGAGATCAGGTAGCCACCGGGGAGCTGTTTTTT. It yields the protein CATSRDQVATGELFF.

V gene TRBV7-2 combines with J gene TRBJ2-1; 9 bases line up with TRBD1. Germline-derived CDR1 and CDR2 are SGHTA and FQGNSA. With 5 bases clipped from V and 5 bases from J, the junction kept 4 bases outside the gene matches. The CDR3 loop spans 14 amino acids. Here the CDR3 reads CASSQQGANNEQFF. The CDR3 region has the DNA TGTGCCAGCAGCCAACAGGGGGCCAACAATGAGCAGTTCTTC.

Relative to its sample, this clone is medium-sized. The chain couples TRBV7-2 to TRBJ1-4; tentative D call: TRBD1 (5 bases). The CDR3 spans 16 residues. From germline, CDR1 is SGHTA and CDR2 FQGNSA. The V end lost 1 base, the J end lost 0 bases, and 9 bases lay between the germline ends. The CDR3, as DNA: TGTGCCAGCAGCTTAGTAACAGGCACAACTAATGAAAAACTGTTTTTT. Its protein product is CASSLVTGTTNEKLFF.

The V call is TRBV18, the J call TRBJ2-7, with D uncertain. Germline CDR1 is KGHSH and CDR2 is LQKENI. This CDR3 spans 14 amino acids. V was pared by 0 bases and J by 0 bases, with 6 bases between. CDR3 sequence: CASSPPTFSYEQYF. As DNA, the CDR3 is TGTGCCAGCTCACCACCCACATTCTCCTACGAGCAGTACTTC.

The CDR3 nucleotides are TGTGCCAGCAGCCCGGGGACCTCGGACACCGGGGAGCTGTTTTTT. Translated, it gives CASSPGTSDTGELFF. The chain combines TRBV7-3 with TRBJ2-2; TRBD1 or TRBD2 may be the D gene (5 bases each). This CDR3 is 15 amino acids long. The V gene lost 5 bases and the J gene lost 3 bases, with 13 bases spanning the gap. In germline, CDR1 is SGHTA, CDR2 FQGTGA.

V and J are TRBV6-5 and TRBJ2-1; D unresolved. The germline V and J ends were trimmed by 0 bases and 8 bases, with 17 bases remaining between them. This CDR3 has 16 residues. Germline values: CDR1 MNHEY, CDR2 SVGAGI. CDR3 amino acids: CASSYSGLLGGDEQFF. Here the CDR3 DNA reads TGTGCCAGCAGTTACTCAGGCCTCCTAGGCGGCGATGAGCAGTTCTTC.

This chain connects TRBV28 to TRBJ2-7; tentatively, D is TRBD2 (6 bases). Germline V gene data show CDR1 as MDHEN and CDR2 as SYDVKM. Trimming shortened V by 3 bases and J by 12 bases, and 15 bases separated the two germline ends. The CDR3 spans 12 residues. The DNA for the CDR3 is TGTGCCAGCAGTTTGGGAGGAACCCTCAGGTACTTC. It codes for CASSLGGTLRYF.

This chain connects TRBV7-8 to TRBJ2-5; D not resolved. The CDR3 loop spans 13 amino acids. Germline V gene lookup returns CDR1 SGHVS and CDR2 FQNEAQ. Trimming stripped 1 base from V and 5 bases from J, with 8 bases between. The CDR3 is CASSLGGGETQYF. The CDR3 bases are TGTGCCAGCAGCTTAGGGGGTGGGGAGACCCAGTACTTC.

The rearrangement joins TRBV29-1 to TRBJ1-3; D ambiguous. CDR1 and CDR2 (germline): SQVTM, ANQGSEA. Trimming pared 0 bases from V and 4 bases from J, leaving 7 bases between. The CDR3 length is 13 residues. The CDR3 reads CSVEDLAGNTIYF. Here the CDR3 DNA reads TGCAGCGTTGAAGATTTGGCAGGAAACACCATATATTTT.

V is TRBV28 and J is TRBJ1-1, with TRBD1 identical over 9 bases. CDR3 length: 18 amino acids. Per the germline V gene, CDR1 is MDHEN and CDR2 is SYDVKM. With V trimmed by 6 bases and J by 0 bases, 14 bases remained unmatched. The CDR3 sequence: CASRYGTGFGVMNTEAFF. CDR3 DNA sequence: TGTGCCAGCAGATATGGGACAGGGTTCGGTGTCATGAACACTGAAGCTTTCTTT.

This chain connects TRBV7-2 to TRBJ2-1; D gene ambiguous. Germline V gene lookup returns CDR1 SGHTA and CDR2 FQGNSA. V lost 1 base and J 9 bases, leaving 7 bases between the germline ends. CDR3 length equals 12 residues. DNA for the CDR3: TGTGCCAGCAGCTTAGTAAATAGTGAGCAGTTCTTC. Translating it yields CASSLVNSEQFF.

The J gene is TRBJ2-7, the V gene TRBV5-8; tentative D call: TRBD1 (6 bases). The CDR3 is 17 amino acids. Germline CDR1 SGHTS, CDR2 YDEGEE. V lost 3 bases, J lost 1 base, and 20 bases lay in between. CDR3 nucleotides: TGTGCCAGCAGCTCCCGGGACACTAAATCTACTTCCTACGAGCAGTACTTC. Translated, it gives CASSSRDTKSTSYEQYF.

This chain's CDR3 is CASSLSGQEGEAFF. CDR3 coding DNA: TGTGCCAGCAGCTTATCCGGACAGGAGGGTGAAGCTTTCTTT. The chain carries TRBV7-9 and TRBJ1-1; TRBD1 matches 7 bases. The CDR3 runs 14 residues. Unmatched junction bases numbered 7, after V lost 2 bases and J lost 7 bases. CDR1 is SEHNR and CDR2 is FQNEAQ in the germline V gene (reference sequence).

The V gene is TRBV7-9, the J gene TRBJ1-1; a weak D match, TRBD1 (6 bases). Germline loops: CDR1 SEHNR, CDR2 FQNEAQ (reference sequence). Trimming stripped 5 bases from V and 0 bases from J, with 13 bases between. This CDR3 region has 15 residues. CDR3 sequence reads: CASSADRIMNTEAFF. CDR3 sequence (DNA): TGTGCCAGCAGCGCTGACAGGATTATGAACACTGAAGCTTTCTTT.

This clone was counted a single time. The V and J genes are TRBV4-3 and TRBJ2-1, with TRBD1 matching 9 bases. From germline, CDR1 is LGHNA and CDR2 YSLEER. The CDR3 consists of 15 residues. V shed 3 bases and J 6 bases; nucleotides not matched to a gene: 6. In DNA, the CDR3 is TGCGCCAGCAGCCAGGACAGGGGTTTATCCAATGAGCAGTTCTTC. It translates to CASSQDRGLSNEQFF.

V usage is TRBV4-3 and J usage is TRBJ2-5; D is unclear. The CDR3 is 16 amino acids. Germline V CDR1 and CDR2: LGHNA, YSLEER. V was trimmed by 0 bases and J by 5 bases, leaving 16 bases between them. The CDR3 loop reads CASSQDISYRLETQYF. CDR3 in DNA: TGCGCCAGCAGCCAAGATATATCGTACCGGTTGGAGACCCAGTACTTC.

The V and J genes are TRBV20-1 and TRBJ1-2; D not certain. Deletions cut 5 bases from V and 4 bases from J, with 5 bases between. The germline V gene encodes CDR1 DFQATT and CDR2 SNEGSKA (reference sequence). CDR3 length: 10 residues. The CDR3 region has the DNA TGCAGTGCTGCACCCTATGGCTACACCTTC. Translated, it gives CSAAPYGYTF.